The 11 T cell receptor beta chains below come from one sample, sequenced in a study of metastatic and nonmetastatic thyroid tumors. TCRdb re-analyzed the PCR reads through MiXCR. The data contain 18,000 or so clones, about 28% of them singletons. All patients reached thyroid surgery having received no treatment beforehand. Source material: tumor tissue. The receptors shown here come from a female donor with papillary thyroid cancer or a benign thyroid nodule (not recorded which). Some clones in this sample may be carry-over from other donors' samples.

This clone was detected ten times or more. J is TRBJ2-3 and V is TRBV7-9, with 8 bases aligning to TRBD2. CDR1 is SEHNR and CDR2 is FQNEAQ in the germline V gene (reference sequence). This CDR3 is 15 amino acids long. The ends lost 5 bases at V and 4 bases at J; junction bases unmatched: 8. Here the CDR3 reads CASSPRAGDPDTQYF. CDR3 DNA sequence: TGTGCCAGCAGCCCGCGAGCGGGAGACCCAGATACGCAGTATTTT.

This clone was seen more than once but under ten times. This rearrangement joins TRBV28 to TRBJ2-7, with D perhaps assigned TRBD1 or TRBD2 (5 bases each). The CDR3 is 16 residues long. Per germline, CDR1 MDHEN and CDR2 SYDVKM. With 5 bases removed from V and 2 bases from J, the gap between germline ends came to 19 bases. As DNA, the CDR3 is TGTGCCAGCAGTCTATACAGTCGGGGCTTCCCCTACGAGCAGTACTTC. Protein sequence: CASSLYSRGFPYEQYF.

This clone was recorded at least ten times. Other DNA sequences of this sample code for an identical CDR3. The chain combines TRBV4-1 with TRBJ2-1; TRBD1 agrees at 8 bases. V dropped 4 bases and J dropped 10; count of bases not matched to a gene: 0. From germline, CDR1 is MGHRA and CDR2 YSYEKL. The length of the CDR3 is 11 residues. In DNA, the CDR3 is TGCGCCAGCAGCCGGGACAGGGAGCAGTTCTTC. Translating gives CASSRDREQFF.

The chain carries TRBV9 and TRBJ2-1; 8 bases line up with TRBD1. Losses at the gene ends were 3 bases for V and 4 bases for J; bases not matched to a gene: 9. The CDR3 totals 16 residues. The V gene's germline CDR1 is SGDLS and CDR2 YYNGEE. In DNA, the CDR3 is TGTGCCAGCAGCGGACACGACAGGGGAGAATACAATGAGCAGTTCTTC. Residues: CASSGHDRGEYNEQFF.

This clone was recorded at least ten times. The chain uses TRBV27 and TRBJ2-7; D not certain. The V and J ends lost 6 bases and 0 bases respectively, with 3 bases between them. From germline, CDR1 is MNHEY and CDR2 SMNVEV (reference sequence). CDR3 length: 11 amino acids. The CDR3 DNA reads as TGTGCCAGCAGGGACTCCTACGAGCAGTACTTC. This translates into CASRDSYEQYF.

This clone was detected only a few times. The chain couples TRBV2 to TRBJ2-7, with 7 bases matching TRBD1. Per the germline V gene, CDR1 is SNHLY and CDR2 is FYNNEI. The CDR3 is 15 amino acids. The trim removed 6 bases at V and 1 base at J, leaving 9 bases unmatched. In DNA, the CDR3 is TGTGCCAGCAGCCAATTGACAGGGCCTTCCTACGAGCAGTACTTC. Translating gives CASSQLTGPSYEQYF.

By share, this clone ranks as medium-sized (0.01 to 0.1%). The chain is built from TRBV6-2 or TRBV6-3 and TRBJ1-1, with D perhaps matching TRBD1 (6 bases). The CDR3 consists of 13 residues. V lost 4 bases and J 11 bases, leaving 17 bases between the germline ends. Germline values: CDR1 MNHEY, CDR2 SVGEGT. The CDR3 sequence: CASSSFHRGWAFF. DNA for the CDR3: TGTGCCAGCAGTTCGTTCCATAGGGGGTGGGCTTTCTTT.

V usage is TRBV24-1 and J usage is TRBJ2-1; D unclear. This CDR3 is built from 12 residues. CDR1 is KGHDR and CDR2 is SFDVKD in the germline V gene. The V end lost 4 bases, the J end lost 8 bases, and 8 bases lay between the germline ends. Written as DNA, the CDR3 is TGTGCCACCAGTGAGTGGGCGGATGAGCAGTTCTTC. This gives the protein CATSEWADEQFF.

The CDR3 loop reads CASSGQGGSNQPQHF. DNA of the CDR3: TGTGCCAGCAGCGGACAGGGAGGGAGCAATCAGCCCCAGCATTTT. The chain carries TRBV6-2 or TRBV6-3 and TRBJ1-5, with 8 nucleotides matching TRBD1. Germline V gene lookup returns CDR1 MNHEY and CDR2 SVGEGT. Losses at the gene ends were 6 bases for V and 1 base for J; bases not matched to a gene: 5. The CDR3 has 15 residues.

In its sample, this clone ranks as medium-sized. V and J are TRBV6-2 or TRBV6-3 and TRBJ2-1; 9 nucleotides line up with TRBD1. The J segment lost 9 bases and the V segment lost 4 bases, leaving 7 bases of the junction unmatched. CDR3 length equals 14 residues. The V gene's germline CDR1 is MNHEY and CDR2 SVGEGT. The CDR3 sequence: CASSFGQGLGEQFF. CDR3 DNA: TGTGCCAGCAGTTTCGGACAGGGGCTCGGTGAGCAGTTCTTC.

In this sample, this clone turned up a few times. The gene calls are TRBV5-1 and TRBJ1-1; D is uncertain. The V gene lost 0 bases and the J gene lost 2 bases, with 8 bases spanning the gap. The germline V gene has CDR1 SGHRS and CDR2 YFSETQ. The CDR3 consists of 14 residues. Here the CDR3 DNA reads TGCGCCAGCAGCTTGGGCCAGGCTAACACTGAAGCTTTCTTT. Its protein product is CASSLGQANTEAFF.